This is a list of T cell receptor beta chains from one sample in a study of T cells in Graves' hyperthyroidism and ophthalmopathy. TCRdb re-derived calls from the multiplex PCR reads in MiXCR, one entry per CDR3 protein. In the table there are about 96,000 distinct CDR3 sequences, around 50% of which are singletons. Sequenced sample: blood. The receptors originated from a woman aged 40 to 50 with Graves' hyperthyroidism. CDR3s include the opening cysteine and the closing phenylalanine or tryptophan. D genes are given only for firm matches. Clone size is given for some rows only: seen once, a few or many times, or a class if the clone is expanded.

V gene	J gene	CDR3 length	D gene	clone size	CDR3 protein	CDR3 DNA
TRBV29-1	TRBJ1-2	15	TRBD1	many	CSVEDRARGGYGYTF	TGCAGCGTTGAAGATCGGGCCAGGGGGGGGTATGGCTACACCTTC
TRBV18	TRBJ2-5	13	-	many	CASSPVNQETQYF	TGTGCCAGCTCACCAGTCAACCAAGAGACCCAGTACTTC
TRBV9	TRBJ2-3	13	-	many	CASRAGSKDTQYF	TGTGCCAGCAGAGCGGGTAGTAAAGATACGCAGTATTTT
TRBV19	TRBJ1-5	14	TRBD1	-	CASTRQGRLGNQHF	TGTGCCAGTACCAGACAGGGCCGACTCGGTAATCAGCATTTT
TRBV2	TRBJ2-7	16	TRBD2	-	CASRSVEREGSYEQYF	TGTGCCAGTCGTTCCGTGGAGCGGGAGGGGTCCTACGAGCAGTACTTC
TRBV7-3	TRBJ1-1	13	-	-	CAWSSGGVTEALF	TGTGCCTGGAGTTCGGGGGGCGTTACTGAAGCTTTATTT
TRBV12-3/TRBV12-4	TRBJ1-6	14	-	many	CASSLSWGNSPLHF	TGTGCCAGCAGTTTGAGTTGGGGGAATTCACCCCTCCACTTT
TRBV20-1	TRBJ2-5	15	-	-	CSAPMRGTGLETQYF	TGCAGTGCTCCCATGCGGGGGACAGGTCTGGAGACCCAGTACTTC
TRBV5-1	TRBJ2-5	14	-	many	CASSPSGGQETQYF	TGCGCCAGCAGCCCTTCCGGGGGCCAAGAGACCCAGTACTTC
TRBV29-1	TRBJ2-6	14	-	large	CSVEAGPGANVLTF	TGCAGCGTTGAGGCGGGGCCGGGGGCCAACGTCCTGACTTTC
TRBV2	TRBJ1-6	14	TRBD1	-	CASRTDRGNSPLHF	TGTGCCAGCAGAACAGACAGGGGTAATTCACCCCTCCACTTT
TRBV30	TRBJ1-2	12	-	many	CAWRIDRSGYTF	TGTGCCTGGAGGATCGATCGTAGTGGCTACACCTTC
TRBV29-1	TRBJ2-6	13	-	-	CSEGASGANVLTF	TGCAGTGAAGGGGCGAGTGGGGCCAACGTCCTGACTTTC
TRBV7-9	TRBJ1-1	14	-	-	CASSLGGFNAEAFF	TGTGCCAGCAGCTTAGGGGGGTTCAACGCTGAAGCTTTCTTT
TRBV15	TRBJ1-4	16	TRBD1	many	CATSRGDSIINEKLFF	TGTGCCACCAGCAGGGGGGACAGCATCATTAATGAAAAACTGTTTTTT
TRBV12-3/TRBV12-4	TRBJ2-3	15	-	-	CASSSKGNMADTQYF	TGTGCCAGCAGTTCAAAGGGGAATATGGCAGATACGCAGTATTTT
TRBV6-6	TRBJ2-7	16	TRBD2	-	CASNPLGLAGARKQYF	TGTGCCAGCAACCCCCTCGGACTAGCGGGAGCCAGGAAGCAGTACTTC
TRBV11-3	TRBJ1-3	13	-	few	CASSLGGWNTIYF	TGTGCCAGCAGCTTAGGTGGGTGGAACACCATATATTTT
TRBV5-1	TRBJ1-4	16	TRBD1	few	CASSQDPGTGREKLFF	TGCGCCAGCAGCCAAGACCCCGGGACAGGGAGGGAAAAACTGTTTTTT
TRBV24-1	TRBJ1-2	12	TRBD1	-	CATGGQGIGYTF	TGTGCCACCGGGGGACAGGGGATCGGCTACACCTTC
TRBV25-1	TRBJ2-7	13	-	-	CASSHRVSYEQYF	TGTGCCAGCAGTCACAGAGTTTCCTACGAGCAGTACTTC
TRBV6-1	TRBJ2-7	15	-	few	CASSYLTVPRGEQYF	TGTGCCAGCAGTTACTTGACAGTCCCCCGGGGGGAGCAGTACTTC
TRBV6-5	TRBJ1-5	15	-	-	CASSGGTDHNQPQHF	TGTGCCAGCAGCGGCGGGACGGACCACAATCAGCCCCAGCATTTT
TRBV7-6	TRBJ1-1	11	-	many	CASSLGREAFF	TGTGCCAGCAGCTTAGGCCGGGAAGCTTTCTTT
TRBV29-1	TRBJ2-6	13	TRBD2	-	CSVTAGGPYVLTF	TGCAGCGTTACAGCGGGAGGGCCCTACGTCCTGACTTTC
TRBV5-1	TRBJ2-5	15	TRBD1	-	CASSPGQEGQETQYF	TGCGCCAGCAGCCCGGGACAGGAGGGGCAAGAGACCCAGTACTTC